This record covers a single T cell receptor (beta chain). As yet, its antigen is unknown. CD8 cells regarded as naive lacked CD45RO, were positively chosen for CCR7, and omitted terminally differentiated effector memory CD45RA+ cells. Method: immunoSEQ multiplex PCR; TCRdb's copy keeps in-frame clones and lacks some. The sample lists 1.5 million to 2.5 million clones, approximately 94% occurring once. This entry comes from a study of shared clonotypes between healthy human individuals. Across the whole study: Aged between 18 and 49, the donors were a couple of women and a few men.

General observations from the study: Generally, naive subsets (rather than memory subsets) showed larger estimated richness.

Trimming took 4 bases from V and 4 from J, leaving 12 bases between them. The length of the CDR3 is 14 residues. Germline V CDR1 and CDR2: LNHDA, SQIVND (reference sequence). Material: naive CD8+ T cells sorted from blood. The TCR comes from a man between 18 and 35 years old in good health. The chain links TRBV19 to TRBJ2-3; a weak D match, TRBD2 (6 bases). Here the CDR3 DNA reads TGTGCCAGTAGTACCCTTCCGGGGGCAGATACGCAGTATTTT. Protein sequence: CASSTLPGADTQYF.